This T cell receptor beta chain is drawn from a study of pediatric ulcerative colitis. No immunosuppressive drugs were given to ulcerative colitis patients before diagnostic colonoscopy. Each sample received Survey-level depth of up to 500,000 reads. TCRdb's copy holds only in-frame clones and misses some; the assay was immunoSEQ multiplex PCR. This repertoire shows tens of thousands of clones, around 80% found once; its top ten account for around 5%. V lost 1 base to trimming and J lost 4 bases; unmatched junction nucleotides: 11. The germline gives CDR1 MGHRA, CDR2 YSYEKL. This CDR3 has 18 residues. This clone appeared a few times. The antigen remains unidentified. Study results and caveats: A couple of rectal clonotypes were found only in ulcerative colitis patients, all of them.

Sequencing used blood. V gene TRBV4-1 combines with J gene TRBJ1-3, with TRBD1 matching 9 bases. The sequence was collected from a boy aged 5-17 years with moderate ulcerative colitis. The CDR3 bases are TGCGCCAGCAGCCAAGGTGGACAGGGGCCAACGGCCGGAAACACCATATATTTT. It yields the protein CASSQGGQGPTAGNTIYF.